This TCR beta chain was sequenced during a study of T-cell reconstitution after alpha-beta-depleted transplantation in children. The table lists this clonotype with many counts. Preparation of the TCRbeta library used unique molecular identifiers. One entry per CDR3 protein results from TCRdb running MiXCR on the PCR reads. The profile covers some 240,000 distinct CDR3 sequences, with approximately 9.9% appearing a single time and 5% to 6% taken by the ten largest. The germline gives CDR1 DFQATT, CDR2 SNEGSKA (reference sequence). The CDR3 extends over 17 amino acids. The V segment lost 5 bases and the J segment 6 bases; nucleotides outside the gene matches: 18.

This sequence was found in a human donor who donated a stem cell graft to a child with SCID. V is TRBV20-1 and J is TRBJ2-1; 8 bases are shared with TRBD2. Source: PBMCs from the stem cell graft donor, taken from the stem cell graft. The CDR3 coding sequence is TGCAGTGCTCGACCGTTCATACCGGGACTAGACCCCAATGAGCAGTTCTTC. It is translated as CSARPFIPGLDPNEQFF.